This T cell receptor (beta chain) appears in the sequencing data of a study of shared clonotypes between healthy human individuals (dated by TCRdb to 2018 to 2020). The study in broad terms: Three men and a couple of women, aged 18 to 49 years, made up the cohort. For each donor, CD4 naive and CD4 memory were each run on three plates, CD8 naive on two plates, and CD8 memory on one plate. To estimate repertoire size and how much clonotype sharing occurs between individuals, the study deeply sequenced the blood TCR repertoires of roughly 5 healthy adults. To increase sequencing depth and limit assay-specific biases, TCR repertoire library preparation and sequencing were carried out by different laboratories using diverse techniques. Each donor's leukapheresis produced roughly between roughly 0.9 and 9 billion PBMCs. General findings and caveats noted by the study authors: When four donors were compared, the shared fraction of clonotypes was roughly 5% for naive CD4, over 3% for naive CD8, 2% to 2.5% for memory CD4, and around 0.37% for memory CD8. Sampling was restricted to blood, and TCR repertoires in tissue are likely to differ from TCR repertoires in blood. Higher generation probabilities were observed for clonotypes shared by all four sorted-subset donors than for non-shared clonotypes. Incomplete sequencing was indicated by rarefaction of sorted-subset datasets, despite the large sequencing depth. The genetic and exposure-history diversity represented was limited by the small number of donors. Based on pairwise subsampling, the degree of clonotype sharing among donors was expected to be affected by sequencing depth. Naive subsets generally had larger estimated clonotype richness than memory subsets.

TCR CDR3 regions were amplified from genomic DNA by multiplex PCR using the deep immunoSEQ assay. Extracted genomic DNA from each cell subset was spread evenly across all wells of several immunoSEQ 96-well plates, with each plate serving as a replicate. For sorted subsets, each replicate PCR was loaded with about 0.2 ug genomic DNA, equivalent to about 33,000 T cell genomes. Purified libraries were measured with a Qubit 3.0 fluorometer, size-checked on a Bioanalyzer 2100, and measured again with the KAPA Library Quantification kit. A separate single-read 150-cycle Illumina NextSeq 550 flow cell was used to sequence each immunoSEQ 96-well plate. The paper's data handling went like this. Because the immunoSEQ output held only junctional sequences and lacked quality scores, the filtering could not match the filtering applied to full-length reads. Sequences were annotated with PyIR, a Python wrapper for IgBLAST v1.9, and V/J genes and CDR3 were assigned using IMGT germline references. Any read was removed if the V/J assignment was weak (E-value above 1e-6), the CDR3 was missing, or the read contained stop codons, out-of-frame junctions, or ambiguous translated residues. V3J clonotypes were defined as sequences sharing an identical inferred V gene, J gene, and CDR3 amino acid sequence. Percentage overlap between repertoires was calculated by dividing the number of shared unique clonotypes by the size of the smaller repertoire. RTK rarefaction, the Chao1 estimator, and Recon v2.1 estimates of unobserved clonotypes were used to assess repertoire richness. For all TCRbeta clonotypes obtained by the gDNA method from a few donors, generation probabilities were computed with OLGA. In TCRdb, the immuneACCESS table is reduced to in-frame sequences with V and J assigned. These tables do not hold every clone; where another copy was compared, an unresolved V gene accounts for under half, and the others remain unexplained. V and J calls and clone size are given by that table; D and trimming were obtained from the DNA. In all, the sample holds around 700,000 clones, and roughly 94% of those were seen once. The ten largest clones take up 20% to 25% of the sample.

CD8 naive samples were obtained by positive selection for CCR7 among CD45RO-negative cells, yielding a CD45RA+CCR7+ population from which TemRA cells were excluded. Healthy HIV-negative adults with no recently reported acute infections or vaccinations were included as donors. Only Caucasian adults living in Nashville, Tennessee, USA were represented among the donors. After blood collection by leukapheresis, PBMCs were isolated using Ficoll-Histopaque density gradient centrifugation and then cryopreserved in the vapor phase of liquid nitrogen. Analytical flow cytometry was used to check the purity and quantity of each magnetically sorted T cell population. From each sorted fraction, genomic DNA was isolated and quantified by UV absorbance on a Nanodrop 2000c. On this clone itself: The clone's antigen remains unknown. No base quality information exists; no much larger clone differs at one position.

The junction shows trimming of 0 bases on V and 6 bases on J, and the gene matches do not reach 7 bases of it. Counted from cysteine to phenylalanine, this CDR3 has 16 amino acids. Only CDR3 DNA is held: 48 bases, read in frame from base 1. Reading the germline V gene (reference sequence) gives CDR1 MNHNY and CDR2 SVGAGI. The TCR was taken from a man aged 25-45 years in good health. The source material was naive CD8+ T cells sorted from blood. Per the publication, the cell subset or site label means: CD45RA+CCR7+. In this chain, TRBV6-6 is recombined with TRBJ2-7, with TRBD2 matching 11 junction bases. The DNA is TGTGCCAGCAGTTACTCGAATCTAGCGGGAGGCATCGAGCAGTACTTC. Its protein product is CASSYSNLAGGIEQYF.